This entry features one TCR beta chain sequence. The antigen remains unidentified. After removal of 9 bases from V and 6 bases from J, the junction contained 7 bases not matched to a gene. The germline CDR1 and CDR2 sequences are ENHRY and SYGVKD. The CDR3 contains 14 residues. This record belongs to a study of T-cell memory formation after mild COVID-19. Study in general: The TCR clusters were mostly specific to one donor.

Study-wide findings and caveats: Some responding clones appeared in pre-infection memory, suggesting cross-reactive memory joined.

5'RACE with constant-segment primers yielded barcoded, UMI-tagged TCR alpha and TCR beta cDNA libraries. TCRdb re-called the 5' RACE reads with MiXCR, one entry per CDR3 protein. The sample lists hundreds of thousands of distinct CDR3 sequences, roughly 17% occurring once. The sequence was collected from a man between 18 and 35 years old who had mild COVID-19 (a few samples of this study predate the infection). Cell type and time point are not known. The sequenced sample was PBMCs or a T cell subset sorted from them (not recorded which). The J gene is TRBJ1-6, the V gene TRBV10-3, with TRBD1 matching 8 bases. The CDR3 bases are TGTGCCATAACGACAGGGGCGGCTAATTCACCCCTCCACTTT. Protein sequence: CAITTGAANSPLHF.